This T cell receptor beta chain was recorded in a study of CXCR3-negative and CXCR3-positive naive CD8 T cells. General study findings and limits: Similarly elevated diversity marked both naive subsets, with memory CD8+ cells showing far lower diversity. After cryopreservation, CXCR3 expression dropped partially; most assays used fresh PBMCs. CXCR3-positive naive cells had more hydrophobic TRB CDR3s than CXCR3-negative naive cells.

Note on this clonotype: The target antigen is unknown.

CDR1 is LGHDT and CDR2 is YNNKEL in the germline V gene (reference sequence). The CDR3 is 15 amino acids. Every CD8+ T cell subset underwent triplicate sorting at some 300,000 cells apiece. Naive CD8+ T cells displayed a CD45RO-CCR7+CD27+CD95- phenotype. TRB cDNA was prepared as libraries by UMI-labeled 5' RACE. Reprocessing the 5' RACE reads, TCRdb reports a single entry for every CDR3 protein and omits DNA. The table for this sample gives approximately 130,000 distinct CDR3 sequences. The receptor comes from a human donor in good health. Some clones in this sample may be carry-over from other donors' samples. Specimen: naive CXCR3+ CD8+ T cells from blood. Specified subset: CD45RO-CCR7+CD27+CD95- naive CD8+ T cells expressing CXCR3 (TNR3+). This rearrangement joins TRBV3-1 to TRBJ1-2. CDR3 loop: CASSHAVLGDYGYTF.